Presented here are 31 T cell receptor beta chains from one specimen sequenced in a study of blood T cell repertoires in COVID-19. Produced via immunoSEQ multiplex PCR; TCRdb's table is partial and in-frame only. The sample records 60,000 to 70,000 clones, about nine tenths being singletons. The specimen was peripheral blood. These receptors came from an older woman with COVID-19, enrolled during active disease.

This clone was recorded only once. The genes are TRBV6-5 and TRBJ1-1; no reliable D call. Germline V lookup: CDR1 MNHEY, CDR2 SVGAGI. V was clipped by 2 bases and J by 1 base, with 5 bases between them. The CDR3 loop spans 13 amino acids. The CDR3 spells CASSYSKNTEAFF. The CDR3 nucleotides are TGTGCCAGCAGTTACAGCAAGAACACTGAAGCTTTCTTT.

The DNA for the CDR3 is TGTGCCAGCAGCTTAGTTCGGTCCGGGACTAGCGAGACCTACAATGAGCAGTTCTTC. It yields the protein CASSLVRSGTSETYNEQFF. This sequence joins TRBV7-8 and TRBJ2-1, with 10 nucleotides matching TRBD2. The CDR3 extends over 19 amino acids. Germline lookup yields CDR1 SGHVS and CDR2 FQNEAQ. J gave up 2 bases and V 1 base, and 11 bases lay outside the gene matches.

The chain is built from TRBV4-3 and TRBJ2-7; D not certain. The CDR3 has 13 residues. Germline values: CDR1 LGHNA, CDR2 YSLEER. Trimming shortened V by 1 base and J by 3 bases, and 7 bases separated the two germline ends. CDR3 bases: TGCGCCAGCAGCCAAGCCCCCTACTACGAGCAGTACTTC. It codes for CASSQAPYYEQYF.

The chain couples TRBV27 to TRBJ2-2; no firm D call. This CDR3 has 15 residues. The V end was cut by 3 bases, the J end by 0 bases, with 8 bases between. Germline V gene sequence: CDR1 MNHEY, CDR2 SMNVEV (reference sequence). The CDR3 DNA sequence: TGTGCCAGCAGTTTCGGGTCCACGAACACCGGGGAGCTGTTTTTT. Its translation is CASSFGSTNTGELFF.

This chain uses TRBV19 with TRBJ2-2; D is uncertain. Germline V gives CDR1 LNHDA, CDR2 SQIVND (reference sequence). V was shortened by 1 base and J by 6 bases, with 9 bases between the two germline ends. CDR3 length equals 14 residues. CDR3 DNA sequence: TGTGCCAGTAGTATAGTGACTTACCCCGGGGAGCTGTTTTTT. It codes for CASSIVTYPGELFF.

The chain uses TRBV18 and TRBJ1-4; D is unclear. This CDR3 contains 12 residues. V lost 3 bases to trimming and J lost 5 bases, with 4 bases between them. Per the germline V gene, CDR1 is KGHSH and CDR2 is LQKENI. In nucleotides, the CDR3 is TGTGCCAGCTCACCGAGGAATGAAAAACTGTTTTTT. This translates into CASSPRNEKLFF.

This chain links TRBV11-2 with TRBJ2-2; D is ambiguous. CDR1 is SGHAT and CDR2 is FQNNGV in the germline V gene. CDR3 size: 13 residues. V was pared by 6 bases and J by 5 bases, with 10 bases between. In nucleotides, the CDR3 is TGTGCCAGCAGTCCCGCCCGGACCGGGGAGCTGTTTTTT. Translation gives CASSPARTGELFF.

The V call is TRBV19, the J call TRBJ2-1; D may be TRBD2 (5 bases). Germline V CDR1 and CDR2: LNHDA, SQIVND (reference sequence). V was pared by 3 bases and J by 3 bases, with 9 bases between. The CDR3 covers 14 residues. The CDR3 loop reads CASSIRGNYNEQFF. The CDR3 DNA is TGTGCCAGTAGTATCCGGGGAAACTACAATGAGCAGTTCTTC. Full variable domain (remainder filled in from reference TRBV19 and TRBJ2-1): DGGITQSPKYLFRKEGQNVTLSCEQNLNHDAMYWYRQDPGQGLRLIYYSQIVNDFQKGDIAEGYSVSREKKESFPLTVTSAQKNPTAFYLCASSIRGNYNEQFFGPGTRLTVL.

The rearrangement joins TRBV24-1 to TRBJ2-7; TRBD1 agrees at 9 bases. This CDR3 comprises 13 residues. Germline assignment: CDR1 KGHDR and CDR2 SFDVKD. Trimming at V came to 5 bases and at J to 5 bases, leaving 3 bases not matched to a gene. The CDR3 is CATSARDRDEQYF. CDR3 bases: TGTGCCACCAGTGCCAGGGACAGGGACGAGCAGTACTTC.

This chain's CDR3 is CASSPPGQINEKLFF. CDR3 nucleotide sequence: TGTGCCAGCTCACCACCGGGGCAGATCAATGAAAAACTGTTTTTT. The chain uses TRBV18 and TRBJ1-4; possible D gene TRBD1, 5 bases. Germline assignment: CDR1 KGHSH and CDR2 LQKENI. The CDR3 totals 15 residues. V gave up 0 bases and J gave up 5 bases, with 10 bases separating them.

This chain uses TRBV30 with TRBJ1-3; no clear D. Trimming stripped 4 bases from V and 2 bases from J, with 6 bases between. In germline, CDR1 is GTSNPN, CDR2 SVGIG (reference sequence). The CDR3 is 12 amino acids. The CDR3 is CAWTITGNTIYF. The CDR3 DNA reads TGTGCCTGGACTATCACTGGAAACACCATATATTTT.

This clone was detected a few times. The genes are TRBV11-2 and TRBJ2-1; D might be TRBD1 (6 bases). The germline V gene encodes CDR1 SGHAT and CDR2 FQNNGV. Between the trimmed V and J ends, which lost 4 bases and 8 bases, there was a span of 9 bases. The CDR3 is 12 residues long. CDR3 bases: TGTGCCAGCAGCTACAACAGGGATGAGCAGTTCTTC. Translation gives CASSYNRDEQFF.

This chain connects TRBV7-2 to TRBJ2-7, with D maybe TRBD2 (5 bases). Trimming took off 1 base at V and 3 bases at J, with 10 bases between the two ends. CDR3 length: 14 residues. Germline CDR1 SGHTA, CDR2 FQGNSA. This CDR3 is CASSLGSAGYEQYF. In DNA form, the CDR3 reads TGTGCCAGCAGCTTAGGCTCGGCGGGCTACGAGCAGTACTTC.

The CDR3 coding sequence is TGTGCCAGCAGCCTGGGGGCGACCCGAAGCTCTGGAAACACCATATATTTT. Translated: CASSLGATRSSGNTIYF. The gene calls are TRBV28 and TRBJ1-3; D may be TRBD1 (6 bases). The CDR3 covers 17 residues. Germline V gene data show CDR1 as MDHEN and CDR2 as SYDVKM. The germline V and J ends were trimmed by 6 bases and 0 bases, with 18 bases remaining between them.

The V call is TRBV29-1, the J call TRBJ1-1, with TRBD1 identical over 7 bases. CDR3 length equals 14 residues. With V trimmed by 4 bases and J by 4 bases, 9 bases remained unmatched. Germline CDR1 reads SQVTM; CDR2 reads ANQGSEA. CDR3 amino acids: CSVGWRGLGTEAFF. CDR3 nucleotide sequence: TGCAGCGTTGGCTGGAGGGGGCTGGGCACTGAAGCTTTCTTT.

The rearrangement uses TRBV28 and TRBJ1-5; TRBD1 aligns across 7 bases. V gave up 5 bases and J gave up 9 bases; unmatched junction bases: 10. The CDR3 has 14 amino acids. Germline assignment: CDR1 MDHEN and CDR2 SYDVKM. The CDR3 bases are TGTGCCAGCAGTGGCACACAGGGGTCACGGCCCCAGCATTTT. This translates into CASSGTQGSRPQHF.

The genes are TRBV7-9 and TRBJ2-3, with 9 bases aligning to TRBD2. The CDR3 extends over 15 amino acids. J gave up 2 bases and V 7 bases, and 7 bases lay outside the gene matches. Germline CDR1 reads SEHNR; CDR2 reads FQNEAQ (reference sequence). This CDR3 reads CASTTRGGDTDTQYF. CDR3 DNA sequence: TGTGCCAGCACTACGCGGGGGGGAGACACAGATACGCAGTATTTT. The full variable domain, rest sourced from reference TRBV7-9 and TRBJ2-3, is DTGVSQNPRHKITKRGQNVTFRCDPISEHNRLYWYRQTLGQGPEFLTYFQNEAQLEKSRLLSDRFSAERPKGSFSTLEIQRTEQGDSAMYLCASTTRGGDTDTQYFGPGTRLTVL.

The chain links TRBV7-8 to TRBJ1-2, with TRBD1 matching over 7 bases. Per the germline V gene, CDR1 is SGHVS and CDR2 is FQNEAQ. V shed 2 bases and J 3 bases; nucleotides not matched to a gene: 9. The CDR3 loop spans 16 amino acids. CDR3 DNA: TGTGCCAGCAGCTTAAACGCGGGACAGCTATACTATGGCTACACCTTC. Translating it yields CASSLNAGQLYYGYTF.

The gene calls are TRBV11-2 and TRBJ1-1; the D is unclear. The CDR3 spans 14 residues. V was clipped by 0 bases and J by 8 bases, with 13 bases between them. Germline CDR1 SGHAT, CDR2 FQNNGV. The CDR3 DNA reads as TGTGCCAGCAGCTTAGACACAGTTTCGTCCGAAGCTTTCTTT. Its translation: CASSLDTVSSEAFF. The full variable domain, rest sourced from reference TRBV11-2 and TRBJ1-1, is EAGVAQSPRYKIIEKRQSVAFWCNPISGHATLYWYQQILGQGPKLLIQFQNNGVVDDSQLPKDRFSAERLKGVDSTLKIQPAKLEDSAVYLCASSLDTVSSEAFFGQGTRLTVV.

The rearrangement joins TRBV11-3 to TRBJ2-1; 7 positions match TRBD1. Losses at the gene ends were 2 bases for V and 12 bases for J; bases not matched to a gene: 10. Germline CDR1 reads SGHNT; CDR2 reads YENEEA. The CDR3 covers 14 residues. The CDR3 protein is CASSLTGTEGGQFF. Here the CDR3 DNA reads TGTGCCAGCAGCTTAACCGGGACAGAAGGCGGGCAGTTCTTC.

The chain employs TRBV27 and TRBJ1-6, with TRBD1 matching over 7 bases. The germline V gene has CDR1 MNHEY and CDR2 SMNVEV (reference sequence). This CDR3 has 14 residues. The V segment lost 8 bases and the J segment 9 bases; nucleotides outside the gene matches: 10. The CDR3 DNA follows: TGTGCCAGCCGTCTTGGGACAGCTGGTTCACCCCTCCACTTT. It yields the protein CASRLGTAGSPLHF.

This chain connects TRBV2 to TRBJ2-1, with 7 bases identical to TRBD1. The V segment lost 5 bases and the J segment 14 bases; nucleotides outside the gene matches: 6. Germline assignment: CDR1 SNHLY and CDR2 FYNNEI. CDR3 size: 11 residues. This CDR3 reads CASSYDRAKFF. The CDR3 DNA follows: TGTGCCAGCAGTTACGACAGGGCGAAGTTCTTC.

V gene TRBV18 combines with J gene TRBJ2-1, with 9 nucleotides matching TRBD2. The CDR3 is 17 amino acids. The germline V gene has CDR1 KGHSH and CDR2 LQKENI. Trimming cost V 3 bases and J 0 bases; bases outside gene matches: 6. CDR3 residues: CASSPQRGANSYNEQFF. CDR3 DNA sequence: TGTGCCAGCTCACCCCAGCGGGGGGCAAACTCCTACAATGAGCAGTTCTTC. Based on the CDR3 plus reference TRBV18 and TRBJ2-1, the full variable domain is NAGVMQNPRHLVRRRGQEARLRCSPMKGHSHVYWYRQLPEEGLKFMVYLQKENIIDESGMPKERFSAEFPKEGPSILRIQQVVRGDSAAYFCASSPQRGANSYNEQFFGPGTRLTVL.

Only one count was recorded for this clone. The chain has TRBV19 and TRBJ1-2; TRBD1 is a possible D gene (6 bases). CDR1 is LNHDA and CDR2 is SQIVND in the germline V gene (reference sequence). V was trimmed by 7 bases and J by 0 bases, leaving 12 bases between them. The CDR3 sequence is 14 residues long. The CDR3 region is CASTPGASNYGYTF. The CDR3 DNA reads as TGTGCCAGTACCCCAGGGGCCTCTAACTATGGCTACACCTTC. The complete variable domain, with remaining parts taken from reference TRBV19 and TRBJ1-2, reads DGGITQSPKYLFRKEGQNVTLSCEQNLNHDAMYWYRQDPGQGLRLIYYSQIVNDFQKGDIAEGYSVSREKKESFPLTVTSAQKNPTAFYLCASTPGASNYGYTFGSGTRLTVV.

This chain uses TRBV29-1 with TRBJ2-7, with 8 bases fitting TRBD2. The CDR3 runs 15 residues. Germline loops: CDR1 SQVTM, CDR2 ANQGSEA. V shed 0 bases, J shed 2 bases, and the junction held 6 bases outside the gene matches. CDR3 loop: CSVEDGIAGTYEQYF. The CDR3 nucleotides are TGCAGCGTTGAAGATGGAATAGCGGGAACCTACGAGCAGTACTTC.

This clone appeared a few times. The chain combines TRBV23-1 with TRBJ1-5; D possibly corresponds to TRBD1 (6 bases). TRBV23-1 is given ORF status, its function remaining uncertain. This CDR3 spans 15 amino acids. Trimming pared 7 bases from V and 1 base from J, leaving 14 bases between. The CDR3 sequence is CASTLGGLSNQPQHF. As DNA, the CDR3 is TGCGCCAGCACCCTAGGGGGTCTCAGCAATCAGCCCCAGCATTTT.

The chain couples TRBV24-1 to TRBJ2-2; TRBD1 is a possible D gene (6 bases). V was cut by 9 bases and J by 7 bases, with 11 bases left in between. Germline CDR1 and CDR2: KGHDR and SFDVKD. The CDR3 spans 12 residues. CDR3 loop: CATGGQIGELFF. CDR3 nucleotides: TGTGCCACCGGAGGACAGATCGGGGAGCTGTTTTTT.

The rearrangement uses TRBV5-5 and TRBJ2-7, with 8 bases lining up with TRBD1. Germline CDR1 SGHKS, CDR2 YYEKEE (reference sequence). The V segment lost 4 bases and the J segment 1 base; nucleotides outside the gene matches: 16. The CDR3 consists of 18 residues. CDR3 sequence (DNA): TGTGCCAGCAGCGTCAAGGACCAGGGGGCCATCGATTCCTACGAGCAGTACTTC. It yields the protein CASSVKDQGAIDSYEQYF.

The V and J genes are TRBV4-1 and TRBJ2-2; D may be TRBD1 (6 bases). The CDR3 has 14 amino acids. From germline, CDR1 is MGHRA and CDR2 YSYEKL. Deletions cut 3 bases from V and 3 bases from J, with 8 bases between. The CDR3 sequence is CASSQGADTGELFF. For the CDR3, the DNA is TGCGCCAGCAGCCAGGGGGCAGACACCGGGGAGCTGTTTTTT.

The chain carries TRBV15 and TRBJ2-7, with 8 bases matching TRBD2. V shed 5 bases and J 6 bases; nucleotides not matched to a gene: 3. From germline, CDR1 is LNHNV and CDR2 YYDKDF (reference sequence). This CDR3 has 12 amino acids. CDR3 protein: CATSGTSGEQYF. CDR3 in DNA: TGTGCCACCAGCGGAACTAGCGGCGAGCAGTACTTC.

The V gene is TRBV18, the J gene TRBJ2-5; the D is unclear. The germline V gene has CDR1 KGHSH and CDR2 LQKENI. Deletions cut 6 bases from V and 7 bases from J, with 18 bases between. The CDR3 extends over 14 amino acids. In DNA, the CDR3 is TGTGCCAGCTCCCTAAGCCAGGTCAAAGGGACCCAGTACTTC. This translates into CASSLSQVKGTQYF.